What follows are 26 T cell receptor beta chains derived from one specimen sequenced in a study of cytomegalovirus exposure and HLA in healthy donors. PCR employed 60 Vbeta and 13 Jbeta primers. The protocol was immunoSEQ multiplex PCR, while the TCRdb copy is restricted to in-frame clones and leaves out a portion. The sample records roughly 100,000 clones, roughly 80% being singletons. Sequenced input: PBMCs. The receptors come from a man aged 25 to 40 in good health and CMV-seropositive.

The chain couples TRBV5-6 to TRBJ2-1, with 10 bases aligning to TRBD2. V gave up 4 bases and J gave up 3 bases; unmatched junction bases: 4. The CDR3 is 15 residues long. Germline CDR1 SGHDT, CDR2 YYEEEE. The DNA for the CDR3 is TGTGCCAGCAGCGTAGCGGGGGGAAGCTACAATGAGCAGTTCTTC. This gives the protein CASSVAGGSYNEQFF.

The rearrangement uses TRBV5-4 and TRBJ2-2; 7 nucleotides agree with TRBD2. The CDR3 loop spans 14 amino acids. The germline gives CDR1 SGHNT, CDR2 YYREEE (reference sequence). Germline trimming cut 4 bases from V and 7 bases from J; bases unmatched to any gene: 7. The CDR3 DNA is TGTGCCAGCAGCCGTGGGGGGGTGAGCGGGGAGCTGTTTTTT. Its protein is CASSRGGVSGELFF. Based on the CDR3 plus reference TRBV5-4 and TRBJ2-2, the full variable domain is ETGVTQSPTHLIKTRGQQVTLRCSSQSGHNTVSWYQQALGQGPQFIFQYYREEENGRGNFPPRFSGLQFPNYSSELNVNALELDDSALYLCASSRGGVSGELFFGEGSRLTVL.

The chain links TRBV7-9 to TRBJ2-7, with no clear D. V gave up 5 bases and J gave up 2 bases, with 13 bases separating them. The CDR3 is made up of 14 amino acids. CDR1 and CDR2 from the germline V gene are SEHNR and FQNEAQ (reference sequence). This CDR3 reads CASSPTEYPYEQYF. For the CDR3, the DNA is TGTGCCAGCAGCCCCACAGAATATCCCTACGAGCAGTACTTC.

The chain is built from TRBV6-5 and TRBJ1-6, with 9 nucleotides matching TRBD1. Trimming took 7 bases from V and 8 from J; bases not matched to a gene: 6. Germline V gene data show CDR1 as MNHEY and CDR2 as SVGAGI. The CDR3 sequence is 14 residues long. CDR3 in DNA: TGTGCCAGCACCCTACAGGGGGCACATTCACCCCTCCACTTT. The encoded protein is CASTLQGAHSPLHF.

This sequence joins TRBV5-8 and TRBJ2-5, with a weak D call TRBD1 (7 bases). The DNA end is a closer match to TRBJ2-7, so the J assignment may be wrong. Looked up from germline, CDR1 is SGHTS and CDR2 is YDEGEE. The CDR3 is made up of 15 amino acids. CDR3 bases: TGTGCCAGCAGCCCCCACAGGGGATGGGGGGACGAGCAGTACTTC. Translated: CASSPHRGWGDEQYF.

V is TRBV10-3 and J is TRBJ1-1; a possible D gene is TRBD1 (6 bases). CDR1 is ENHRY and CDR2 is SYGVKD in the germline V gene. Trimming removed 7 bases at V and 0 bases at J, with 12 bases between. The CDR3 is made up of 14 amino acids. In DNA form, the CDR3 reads TGTGCCATCACCAGGGACAAGATGAACACTGAAGCTTTCTTT. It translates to CAITRDKMNTEAFF.

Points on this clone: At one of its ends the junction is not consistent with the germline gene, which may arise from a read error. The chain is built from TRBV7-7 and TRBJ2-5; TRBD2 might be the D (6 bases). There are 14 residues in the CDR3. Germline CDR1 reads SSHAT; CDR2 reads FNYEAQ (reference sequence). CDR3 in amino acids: CASSSLTRRETQYF. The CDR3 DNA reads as TGTGCTAGCAGCTCCTTGACTAGACGGGAGACCCAGTACTTC.

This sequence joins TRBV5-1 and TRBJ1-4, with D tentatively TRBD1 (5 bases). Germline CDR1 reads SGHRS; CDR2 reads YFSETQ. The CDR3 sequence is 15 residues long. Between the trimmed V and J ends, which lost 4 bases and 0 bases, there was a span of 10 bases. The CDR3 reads CASSKGVTTNEKLFF. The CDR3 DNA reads TGCGCCAGCAGCAAAGGGGTCACAACTAATGAAAAACTGTTTTTT.

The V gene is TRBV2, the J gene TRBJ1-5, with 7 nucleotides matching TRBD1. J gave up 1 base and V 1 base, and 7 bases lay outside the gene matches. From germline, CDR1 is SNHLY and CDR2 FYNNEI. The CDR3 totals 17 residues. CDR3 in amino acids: CASSEVAGTVSNQPQHF. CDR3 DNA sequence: TGTGCCAGCAGTGAAGTTGCGGGGACAGTCAGCAATCAGCCCCAGCATTTT.

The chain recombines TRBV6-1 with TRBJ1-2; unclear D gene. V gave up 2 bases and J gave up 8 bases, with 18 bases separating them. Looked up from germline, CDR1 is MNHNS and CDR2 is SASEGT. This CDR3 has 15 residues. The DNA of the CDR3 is TGTGCCAGCAGTGAATTAAGGGAGGGTCTGGGGGGCTACACCTTC. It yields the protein CASSELREGLGGYTF.

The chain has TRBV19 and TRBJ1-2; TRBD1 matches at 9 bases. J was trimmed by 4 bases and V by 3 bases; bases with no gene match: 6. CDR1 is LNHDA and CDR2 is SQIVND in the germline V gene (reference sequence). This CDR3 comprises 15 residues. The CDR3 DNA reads TGTGCCAGTAGTATGAGCGGACAGGGGCTCTATGGCTACACCTTC. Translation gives CASSMSGQGLYGYTF.

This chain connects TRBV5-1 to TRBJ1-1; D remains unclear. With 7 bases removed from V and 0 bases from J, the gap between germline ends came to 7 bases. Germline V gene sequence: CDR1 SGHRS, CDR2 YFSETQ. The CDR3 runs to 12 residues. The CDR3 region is CASGQMNTEAFF. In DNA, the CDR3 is TGCGCCAGCGGGCAAATGAACACTGAAGCTTTCTTT.

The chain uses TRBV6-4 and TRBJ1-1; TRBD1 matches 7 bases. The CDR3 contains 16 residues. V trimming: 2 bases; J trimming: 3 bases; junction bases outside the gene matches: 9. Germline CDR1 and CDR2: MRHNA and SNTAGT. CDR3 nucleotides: TGTGCCAGCAGTGACACTAGACAGGGTGAGGACACTGAAGCTTTCTTT. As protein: CASSDTRQGEDTEAFF.

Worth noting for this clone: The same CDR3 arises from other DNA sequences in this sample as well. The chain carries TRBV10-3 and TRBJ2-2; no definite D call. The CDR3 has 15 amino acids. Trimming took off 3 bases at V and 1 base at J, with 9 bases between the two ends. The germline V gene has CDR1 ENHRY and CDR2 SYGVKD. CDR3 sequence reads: CAISDGRGNTGELFF. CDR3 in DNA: TGTGCCATCAGTGACGGCCGCGGGAACACCGGGGAGCTGTTTTTT.

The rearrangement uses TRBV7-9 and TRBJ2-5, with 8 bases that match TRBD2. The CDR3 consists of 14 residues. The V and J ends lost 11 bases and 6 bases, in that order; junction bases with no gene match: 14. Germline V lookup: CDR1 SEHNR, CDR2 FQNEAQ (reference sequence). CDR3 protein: CAAPGLVREQTQYF. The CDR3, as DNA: TGTGCCGCGCCGGGACTAGTAAGAGAGCAGACCCAGTACTTC.

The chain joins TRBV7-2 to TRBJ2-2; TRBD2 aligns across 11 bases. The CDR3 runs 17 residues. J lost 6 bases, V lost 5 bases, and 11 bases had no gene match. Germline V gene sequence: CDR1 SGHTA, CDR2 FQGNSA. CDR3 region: CASSARLAGREAGELFF. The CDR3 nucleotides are TGTGCCAGCAGCGCGAGACTAGCGGGGAGGGAGGCCGGGGAGCTGTTTTTT. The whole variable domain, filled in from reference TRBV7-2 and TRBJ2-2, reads GAGVSQSPSNKVTEKGKDVELRCDPISGHTALYWYRQSLGQGLEFLIYFQGNSAPDKSGLPSDRFSAERTGGSVSTLTIQRTQQEDSAVYLCASSARLAGREAGELFFGEGSRLTVL.

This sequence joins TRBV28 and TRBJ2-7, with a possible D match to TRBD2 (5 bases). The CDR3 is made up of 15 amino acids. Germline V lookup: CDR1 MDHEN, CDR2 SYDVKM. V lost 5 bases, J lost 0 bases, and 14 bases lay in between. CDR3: CASSTPAGLSYEQYF. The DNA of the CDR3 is TGTGCCAGCAGTACCCCGGCGGGTCTCTCCTACGAGCAGTACTTC. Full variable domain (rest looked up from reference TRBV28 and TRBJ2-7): DVKVTQSSRYLVKRTGEKVFLECVQDMDHENMFWYRQDPGLGLRLIYFSYDVKMKEKGDIPEGYSVSREKKERFSLILESASTNQTSMYLCASSTPAGLSYEQYFGPGTRLTVT.

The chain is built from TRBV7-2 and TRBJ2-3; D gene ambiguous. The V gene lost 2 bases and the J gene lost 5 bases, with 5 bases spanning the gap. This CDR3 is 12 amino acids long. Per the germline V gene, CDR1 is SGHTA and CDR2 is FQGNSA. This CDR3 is CASSLNLDTQYF. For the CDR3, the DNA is TGTGCCAGCAGCTTAAACTTAGATACGCAGTATTTT. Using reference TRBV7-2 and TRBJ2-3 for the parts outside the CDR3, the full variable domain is GAGVSQSPSNKVTEKGKDVELRCDPISGHTALYWYRQSLGQGLEFLIYFQGNSAPDKSGLPSDRFSAERTGGSVSTLTIQRTQQEDSAVYLCASSLNLDTQYFGPGTRLTVL.

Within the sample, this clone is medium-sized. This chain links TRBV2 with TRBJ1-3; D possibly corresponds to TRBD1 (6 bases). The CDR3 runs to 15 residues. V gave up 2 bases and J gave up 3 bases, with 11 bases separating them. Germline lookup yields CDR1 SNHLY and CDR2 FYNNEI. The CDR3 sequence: CASSESGVGGNTIYF. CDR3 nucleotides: TGTGCCAGCAGTGAATCAGGGGTGGGTGGAAACACCATATATTTT. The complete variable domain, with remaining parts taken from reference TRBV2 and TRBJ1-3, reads EPEVTQTPSHQVTQMGQEVILRCVPISNHLYFYWYRQILGQKVEFLVSFYNNEISEKSEIFDDQFSVERPDGSNFTLKIRSTKLEDSAMYFCASSESGVGGNTIYFGEGSWLTVV.

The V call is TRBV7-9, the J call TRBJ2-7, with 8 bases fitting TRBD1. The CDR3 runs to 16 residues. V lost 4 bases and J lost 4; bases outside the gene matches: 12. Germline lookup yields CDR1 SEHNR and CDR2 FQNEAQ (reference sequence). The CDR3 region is CASSSQLGTGFYEQYF. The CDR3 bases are TGTGCCAGCAGCTCTCAGCTCGGGACAGGATTTTACGAGCAGTACTTC.

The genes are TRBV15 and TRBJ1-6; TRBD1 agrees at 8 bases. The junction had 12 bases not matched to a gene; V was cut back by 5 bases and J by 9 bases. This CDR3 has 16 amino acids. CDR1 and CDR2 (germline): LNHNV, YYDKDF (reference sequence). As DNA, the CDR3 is TGTGCCACCAGCCCCCGGTGGACAGGACAGGGTTCACCCCTCCACTTT. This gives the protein CATSPRWTGQGSPLHF.

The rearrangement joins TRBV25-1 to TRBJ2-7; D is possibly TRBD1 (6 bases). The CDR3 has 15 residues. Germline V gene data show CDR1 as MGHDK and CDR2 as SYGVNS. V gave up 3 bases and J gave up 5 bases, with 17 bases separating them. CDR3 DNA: TGTGCCAGCAGTGATTCCCCCAGGGGACGGGACGAGCAGTACTTC. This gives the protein CASSDSPRGRDEQYF.

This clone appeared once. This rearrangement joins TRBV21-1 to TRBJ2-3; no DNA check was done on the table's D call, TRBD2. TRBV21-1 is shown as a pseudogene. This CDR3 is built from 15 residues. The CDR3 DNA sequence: TGTGCCAGCAGCAAAGGAAGTACAGTACTAGTCCCGCAGTATTTT. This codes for CASSKGSTVLVPQYF.

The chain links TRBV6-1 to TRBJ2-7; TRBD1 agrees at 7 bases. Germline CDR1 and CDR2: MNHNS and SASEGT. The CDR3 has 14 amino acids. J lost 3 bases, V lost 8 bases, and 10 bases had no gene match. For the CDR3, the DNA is TGTGCCAGCGGCCTTTCGGGACAGAACTACGAGCAGTACTTC. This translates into CASGLSGQNYEQYF.

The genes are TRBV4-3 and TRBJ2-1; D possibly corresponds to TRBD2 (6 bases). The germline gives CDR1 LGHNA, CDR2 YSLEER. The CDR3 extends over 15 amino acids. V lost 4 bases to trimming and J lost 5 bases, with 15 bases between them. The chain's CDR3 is CASSRRAGEDNEQFF. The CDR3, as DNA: TGCGCCAGCAGCCGCCGGGCCGGGGAGGACAATGAGCAGTTCTTC.

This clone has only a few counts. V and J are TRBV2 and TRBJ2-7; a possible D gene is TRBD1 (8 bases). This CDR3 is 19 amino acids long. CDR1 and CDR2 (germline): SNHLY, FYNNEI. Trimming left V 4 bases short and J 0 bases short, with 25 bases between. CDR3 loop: CASSAPQGRAGQVSYEQYF. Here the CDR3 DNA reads TGTGCCAGCAGTGCCCCCCAGGGGAGAGCGGGACAGGTCTCCTACGAGCAGTACTTC.